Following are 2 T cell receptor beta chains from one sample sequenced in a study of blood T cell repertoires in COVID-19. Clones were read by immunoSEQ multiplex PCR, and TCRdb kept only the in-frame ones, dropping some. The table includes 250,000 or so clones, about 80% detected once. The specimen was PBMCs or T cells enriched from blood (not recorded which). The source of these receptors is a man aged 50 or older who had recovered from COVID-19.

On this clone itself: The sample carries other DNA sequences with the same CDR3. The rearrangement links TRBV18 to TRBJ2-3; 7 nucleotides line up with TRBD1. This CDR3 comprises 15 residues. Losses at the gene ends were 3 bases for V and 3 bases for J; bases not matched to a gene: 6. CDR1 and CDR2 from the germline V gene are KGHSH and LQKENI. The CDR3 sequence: CASSPRQGSTDTQYF. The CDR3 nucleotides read TGTGCCAGCTCACCGCGACAGGGCAGTACAGATACGCAGTATTTT.

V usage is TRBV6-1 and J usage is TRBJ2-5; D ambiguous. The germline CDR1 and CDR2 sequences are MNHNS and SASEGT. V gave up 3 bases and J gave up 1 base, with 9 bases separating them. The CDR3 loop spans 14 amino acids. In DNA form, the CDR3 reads TGTGCCAGCAGTGATTTAACAGTCCAAGAGACCCAGTACTTC. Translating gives CASSDLTVQETQYF.